Detailed here is one T cell receptor beta chain. This record belongs to a study of blood T cell repertoires in COVID-19. Original methodology: Using reference gene primer amplification, nucleated cell counts were estimated. Clones were sequenced by immunoSEQ multiplex PCR, and TCRdb holds only the in-frame ones, with some missing. The V and J calls and clone size were taken over from that table, and D and trimming were inferred from the DNA. The sample shows fewer than 350,000 clones, roughly 90% of them seen only once. Germline V gene lookup returns CDR1 MDHEN and CDR2 SYDVKM. There are 14 residues in the CDR3. Enrolled through a virtual design, the participants were between roughly 18 and 90 years of age and came from 24 US areas. Participants' reported clinical history set cohort assignment.

The receptor was isolated from a man in his 60s who had recovered from COVID-19. Material: PBMCs or T cells enriched from blood (not recorded which). The V call is TRBV28, the J call TRBJ2-7; TRBD2 matches at 10 bases. CDR3 amino acids: CASRASGSSYEQYF. The CDR3 DNA reads TGTGCGTCTCGGGCTAGCGGGAGTTCCTACGAGCAGTACTTC.